This T cell receptor beta chain was retrieved from a study of blood T cell repertoires in COVID-19. Study in general: Italy, Spain and the United States were the sources of the convalescent and acute COVID-19 samples. PBMCs, B-cell-depleted T cells, or T cells provided the cDNA or gDNA that made up the material.

Germline V gene data show CDR1 as KGHSH and CDR2 as LQKENI. J lost 10 bases, V lost 3 bases, and 4 bases had no gene match. The CDR3 totals 12 residues. In the authors' workflow: Reference gene primer amplification gave nucleated cell count estimates. Here immunoSEQ multiplex PCR was the method, and the copy in TCRdb shows in-frame clones only, minus some. From that table come the V and J calls and clone size; the DNA was used to work out D and trimming. Of a few hundred thousand clones in the sample, roughly 90% were seen once. This TCR was sampled from a woman aged 25 to 39 with active or convalescent COVID-19. Sequencing was performed on peripheral blood. This rearrangement joins TRBV18 to TRBJ1-2; 8 bases align to TRBD1. CDR3 sequence (DNA): TGTGCCAGCTCACCCGACAGGGGTTTCTACACCTTC. Translating it yields CASSPDRGFYTF.